This T cell receptor beta chain is from a study of T cell repertoires in cytomegalovirus infection. Study background: TCR beta signatures that were public indicated CMV infection and matching HLA type.

Whole-study results and caveats: Within the response measured ex vivo, HLA-C-restricted CMV-specific TCR beta clonotypes were dominant. Summed public TCR beta family frequency identified CMV carriers bearing the relevant HLA.

Germline V gene sequence: CDR1 MNHNS, CDR2 SASEGT. The CDR3 sequence is 12 residues long. V shed 1 base and J shed 5 bases, with 4 bases lying between them. This clonotype was recorded at least ten times. Its antigen is unidentified. MiXCR, applied by TCRdb to the reads, yields one record per CDR3 protein. The sample has under 250,000 distinct CDR3 sequences, approximately 7% seen once; the top ten hold around 6.5%. The chain joins TRBV6-1 to TRBJ2-3; D gene ambiguous. The clonotype originates from a human donor in good health (CMV status not recorded). Some clones in this sample may be carry-over from other donors' samples. Sequencing was performed on PBMCs. The CDR3 here is CASSEVGDTQYF. For the CDR3, the DNA is TGTGCCAGCAGTGAAGTGGGAGATACGCAGTATTTT.